This T cell receptor beta chain emerged from a study of blood T cell repertoires in COVID-19. Study overall: Spain, Italy and the United States supplied samples that represented acute and convalescent COVID-19. PBMCs, B-cell-depleted T cells, or T cells provided the cDNA or gDNA that made up the material.

Exposed study participants had met a COVID-19 case within 2 weeks before entry. Per germline, CDR1 MNHEY and CDR2 SMNVEV (reference sequence). The V end was cut by 5 bases, the J end by 9 bases, with 11 bases between. The CDR3 runs 13 residues. In the study's own analysis: For nucleated cells, counts were estimated from reference gene primer amplification. This table comes from immunoSEQ multiplex PCR, and its TCRdb copy is limited to in-frame clones, with some not included. Clone size and the V and J calls come from that table; the DNA yielded D and trimming. This table holds 150,000 to 200,000 clones, 80% found once. The table lists this clone with a count of one.

The genes are TRBV27 and TRBJ1-6, with D hard to call. The source is a man aged 60-69 years who had been exposed to COVID-19. The sample taken for sequencing was PBMCs or T cells enriched from blood (not recorded which). For the CDR3, the DNA is TGTGCCAGCAGTGAGGTTTGGTCTTCACCCCTCCACTTT. Translation: CASSEVWSSPLHF.